Sequencing of this TCR beta chain was carried out in a study of blood T cell repertoires in COVID-19. Background on the study: From the United States, Italy and Spain came samples of acute and convalescent COVID-19. T cells, B-cell-depleted T cells, or PBMCs provided the cDNA or gDNA that served as material.

In the authors' workflow: Reference gene primer amplification in the assay estimated nucleated cell counts. The repertoire was sequenced with immunoSEQ multiplex PCR; TCRdb's copy has only in-frame clones and lacks some. That table supplies the V and J calls and clone size; D and trimming were determined from the DNA. This sample has about 200,000 clones, with 80% to 95% found just once. Trimming stripped 0 bases from V and 0 bases from J, with 3 bases between. This CDR3 is built from 14 residues. Germline CDR1 LNHDA, CDR2 SQIVND (reference sequence). V and J are TRBV19 and TRBJ2-1; D gene unclear. The sequenced material came from peripheral blood. This sequence originates from a man aged 60 to 69 with COVID-19, enrolled during active disease. The CDR3 is CASSIESSYNEQFF. CDR3 bases: TGTGCCAGTAGTATAGAGAGCTCCTACAATGAGCAGTTCTTC.